This entry lists 16 T cell receptor beta chains sequenced from one sample in a study of post-analysis software for immune sequencing data. Study findings and constraints: Roughly 5 TRBV segments, including TRBV5-6, TRBV5-1 and TRBV20-1, were more frequent in patients than controls.

No antigen is known for these receptors. The TCR beta cDNA libraries contained unique molecular identifiers. TCRdb itself ran the PCR reads through MiXCR, one entry per CDR3 protein. Of more than 350,000 distinct CDR3 sequences listed, over 30% are singletons. The material sequenced was blood. These receptors came from a girl under 10 years old with multiple sclerosis.

The chain is built from TRBV29-1 and TRBJ1-1; D perhaps matches TRBD1 (6 bases). Germline lookup yields CDR1 SQVTM and CDR2 ANQGSEA. The CDR3 is 13 residues long. Trimming stripped 4 bases from V and 0 bases from J, with 9 bases between. The CDR3 sequence: CSVGGTLNTEAFF. The CDR3 region has the DNA TGCAGCGTTGGTGGGACACTGAACACTGAAGCTTTCTTT.

This clonotype was seen a few times. The chain carries TRBV6-5 and TRBJ2-7; D perhaps matches TRBD1 (5 bases). The ends were cut back, 6 bases at V and 3 bases at J, with 12 bases in the middle. Per germline, CDR1 MNHEY and CDR2 SVGAGI. The CDR3 consists of 13 residues. The CDR3 bases are TGTGCCAGCAGACCCGACAGCTACTACGAGCAGTACTTC. This sequence encodes CASRPDSYYEQYF.

The J gene is TRBJ2-7, the V gene TRBV12-3 or TRBV12-4; 14 positions match TRBD2. The CDR3 length is 17 residues. The J segment lost 2 bases and the V segment lost 5 bases, leaving 8 bases of the junction unmatched. CDR3 coding DNA: TGTGCCAGCAGTATCGGACTAGCGGGAGGACCTACCTACGAGCAGTACTTC. Amino acids: CASSIGLAGGPTYEQYF.

The V gene is TRBV7-2, the J gene TRBJ2-3; 13 bases fit TRBD2. The length of the CDR3 is 20 residues. Germline V CDR1 and CDR2: SGHTA, FQGNSA. Trimming at V came to 5 bases and at J to 4 bases, leaving 18 bases not matched to a gene. Written as DNA, the CDR3 is TGTGCCAGCAGCCCCCTGACCGGGACTAGCGGGATAGAACCAGCAGATACGCAGTATTTT. Amino acid sequence: CASSPLTGTSGIEPADTQYF.

Only a few counts were recorded for this clonotype. CDR3 sequence (DNA): TGTGCCAGCAGCTTAGCGGGTGGAGGCGATGAGCAGTTCTTC. Its translation is CASSLAGGGDEQFF. This chain connects TRBV7-2 to TRBJ2-1, with a tentative D call TRBD2 (5 bases). The V gene's germline CDR1 is SGHTA and CDR2 FQGNSA. Trimming stripped 0 bases from V and 8 bases from J, with 11 bases between. The CDR3 is 14 amino acids.

The V call is TRBV2, the J call TRBJ2-5; TRBD1 is a possible D gene (6 bases). The CDR3 is 17 residues long. The germline CDR1 and CDR2 sequences are SNHLY and FYNNEI. V was trimmed by 2 bases and J by 3 bases, leaving 19 bases between them. CDR3 sequence reads: CASSERGWLSLKETQYF. The CDR3 DNA follows: TGTGCCAGCAGTGAAAGGGGGTGGTTGTCGCTAAAAGAGACCCAGTACTTC.

This clonotype was detected only a few times. This sequence joins TRBV27 and TRBJ2-6; D remains ambiguous. CDR3 length equals 14 residues. Trimming stripped 3 bases from V and 2 bases from J, with 5 bases between. Per the germline V gene, CDR1 is MNHEY and CDR2 is SMNVEV (reference sequence). CDR3 in amino acids: CASSLFPGANVLTF. In DNA, the CDR3 is TGTGCCAGCAGTTTGTTCCCTGGGGCCAACGTCCTGACTTTC.

This clonotype was picked up a small number of times. The rearrangement uses TRBV6-8 and TRBJ1-5, with D unclear. This CDR3 region has 14 residues. Trimming took 11 bases from V and 0 from J, leaving 14 bases between them. CDR1 is MNHGY, CDR2 SAAAGT, per germline. CDR3 loop: CAAGRAYSNQPQHF. The DNA for the CDR3 is TGTGCCGCCGGCCGGGCGTATAGCAATCAGCCCCAGCATTTT.

The table lists this clonotype with a count of one. This chain joins TRBV7-3 and TRBJ2-5; 7 bases line up with TRBD2. The CDR3 length is 16 residues. J lost 4 bases, V lost 5 bases, and 13 bases had no gene match. Germline loops: CDR1 SGHTA, CDR2 FQGTGA. The CDR3 region is CASSQPGQGGLETQYF. The DNA of the CDR3 is TGTGCCAGCAGCCAGCCTGGGCAGGGAGGGTTAGAGACCCAGTACTTC.

The gene calls are TRBV7-2 and TRBJ1-6, with D uncertain. V gave up 4 bases and J gave up 7 bases, with 14 bases separating them. Germline V gene data show CDR1 as SGHTA and CDR2 as FQGNSA. The CDR3 is made up of 15 amino acids. The CDR3 DNA is TGTGCCAGCAGCTGGCAGACGTCTAGGAATTCACCCCTCCACTTT. Its translation is CASSWQTSRNSPLHF.

This chain uses TRBV24-1 with TRBJ2-1, with D possibly being TRBD2 (6 bases). Germline-derived CDR1 and CDR2 are KGHDR and SFDVKD. This CDR3 has 14 amino acids. Between the trimmed V and J ends, which lost 4 bases and 9 bases, there was a span of 15 bases. The CDR3 reads CATSDPGLRGEQFF. CDR3 in DNA: TGTGCCACCAGTGACCCGGGACTGAGAGGTGAGCAGTTCTTC.

The rearrangement links TRBV15 to TRBJ2-5, with 10 bases aligning to TRBD1. Matching the DNA end better, TRBJ2-7 makes the J call doubtful. The V gene's germline CDR1 is LNHNV and CDR2 YYDKDF (reference sequence). The CDR3 is made up of 14 amino acids. The DNA of the CDR3 is TGTGCCACCAGCTACCGGGACAGGGGCTACGAGCAGTACTTC. This codes for CATSYRDRGYEQYF.

This clonotype was seen a few times. The chain uses TRBV4-2 and TRBJ2-1, with TRBD2 identical over 8 bases. The CDR3 has 16 amino acids. V shed 0 bases, J shed 4 bases, and the junction held 5 bases outside the gene matches. Germline assignment: CDR1 LGHNA and CDR2 YNFKEQ. CDR3 in DNA: TGTGCCAGCAGCCAAGATGCCGGGGGGGATTACAATGAGCAGTTCTTC. It is translated as CASSQDAGGDYNEQFF.

The chain uses TRBV6-5 and TRBJ1-2; possible D gene TRBD1, 6 bases. From germline, CDR1 is MNHEY and CDR2 SVGAGI. This CDR3 comprises 13 residues. Trimming pared 7 bases from V and 1 base from J, leaving 10 bases between. In DNA form, the CDR3 reads TGTGCCAGCAAGGAGGGGGATAACTATGGCTACACCTTC. Protein: CASKEGDNYGYTF.

Only a few counts were recorded for this clonotype. The CDR3 region is CSARGPGSYEQYF. CDR3 nucleotides: TGCAGTGCTAGAGGGCCGGGCTCCTACGAGCAGTACTTC. The chain has TRBV20-1 and TRBJ2-7; no clear D gene. Between the trimmed V and J ends, which lost 1 base and 0 bases, there was a span of 7 bases. The CDR3 contains 13 residues. Looked up from germline, CDR1 is DFQATT and CDR2 is SNEGSKA (reference sequence).

This chain connects TRBV5-1 to TRBJ2-4, with 8 bases matching TRBD1. The V and J ends lost 0 bases and 2 bases, in that order; junction bases with no gene match: 4. There are 16 residues in the CDR3. Looked up from germline, CDR1 is SGHRS and CDR2 is YFSETQ. The CDR3 DNA reads TGCGCCAGCAGCTTGGAGCAGGGGGCAACCAAAAACATTCAGTACTTC. Translation gives CASSLEQGATKNIQYF.